These 30 T cell receptor beta chains were all obtained from the same sample, sequenced in a study of identical twins listed by TCRdb under 2016. The library was prepared using 5' RACE. Sequencing was performed on an Illumina HiSeq 2000. In-frame beta chains were kept once TCRdb had trimmed the public reads at Q25 with fastp and called clones with MiXCR. Identical CDR3 proteins give one entry, which carries the most common genes and DNA. Across this sample there are approximately 1.8 million distinct CDR3 sequences, with under 35% seen only once. Around 0.3% of the sample is taken by the ten largest. Sequenced material: cord blood. These TCRs come from a newborn girl in good health.

CDR3 nucleotides: TGTGCCAGCAGTTACGGAGGGTGTGAGCAGTTCTTC. It encodes CASSYGGCEQFF. The chain has TRBV6-5 and TRBJ2-1; D might be TRBD2 (6 bases). The germline V gene encodes CDR1 MNHEY and CDR2 SVGAGI. The CDR3 is 12 residues long. Trimming took 2 bases from V and 9 from J, leaving 8 bases between them.

The chain recombines TRBV20-1 with TRBJ2-7, with 8 bases that match TRBD1. This CDR3 has 13 residues. CDR1 DFQATT and CDR2 SNEGSKA come from the germline V gene (reference sequence). With V trimmed by 5 bases and J by 3 bases, 6 bases remained unmatched. The CDR3 DNA sequence: TGCAGTGCTCGCAGGACAGGGCTCTACGAGCAGTACTTC. Residues: CSARRTGLYEQYF.

This clonotype was detected only a few times. This CDR3 reads CASSDVPGVGNSPLHF. CDR3 nucleotides: TGTGCCAGCAGTGACGTCCCAGGGGTGGGGAATTCACCCCTCCACTTT. The chain recombines TRBV25-1 with TRBJ1-6; D may be TRBD1 (6 bases). The ends were cut back, 3 bases at V and 7 bases at J, with 16 bases in the middle. Looked up from germline, CDR1 is MGHDK and CDR2 is SYGVNS. The CDR3 is 16 amino acids.

This chain joins TRBV5-6 and TRBJ1-2; D is perhaps TRBD1 (5 bases). The CDR3 extends over 14 amino acids. V was shortened by 2 bases and J by 4 bases, with 12 bases between the two germline ends. Looked up from germline, CDR1 is SGHDT and CDR2 is YYEEEE. Written as DNA, the CDR3 is TGTGCCAGCAGCTTCTTAGACAGCCCCTATGGCTACACCTTC. It yields the protein CASSFLDSPYGYTF.

This clonotype occurred a few times. V usage is TRBV7-9 and J usage is TRBJ1-5; 9 nucleotides match TRBD1. This CDR3 region has 17 residues. CDR1 and CDR2 (germline): SEHNR, FQNEAQ (reference sequence). J lost 3 bases, V lost 3 bases, and 9 bases had no gene match. The CDR3 bases are TGTGCCAGCAGCTTTATCTCCGGGACAGGGTCCAATCAGCCCCAGCATTTT. Its protein is CASSFISGTGSNQPQHF.

This clonotype was seen a few times. V and J are TRBV24-1 and TRBJ2-7; D remains unclear. Trimming cost V 4 bases and J 1 base, with 16 bases left between them. CDR1 KGHDR and CDR2 SFDVKD come from the germline V gene. The CDR3 has 16 amino acids. The CDR3 bases are TGTGCCACCAGTGACCCTGGACGGACGGGTTCCTACGAGCAGTACTTC. Translation gives CATSDPGRTGSYEQYF.

The V call is TRBV29-1, the J call TRBJ1-1; D is possibly TRBD1 (6 bases). Germline CDR1 SQVTM, CDR2 ANQGSEA. The CDR3 totals 13 residues. Trimming left V 7 bases short and J 1 base short, with 13 bases between. The CDR3 DNA is TGCAGCGGCAGGGGACCCGGGAACACTGAAGCTTTCTTT. Its protein is CSGRGPGNTEAFF. The entire variable domain, with the rest obtained from reference TRBV29-1 and TRBJ1-1, is as follows: SAVISQKPSRDICQRGTSLTIQCQVDSQVTMMFWYRQQPGQSLTLIATANQGSEATYESGFVIDKFPISRPNLTFSTLTVSNMSPEDSSIYLCSGRGPGNTEAFFGQGTRLTVV.

This chain joins TRBV4-2 and TRBJ1-1, with TRBD1 matching over 9 bases. The CDR3 has 15 amino acids. CDR1 is LGHNA and CDR2 is YNFKEQ in the germline V gene. V lost 2 bases and J lost 1; bases outside the gene matches: 2. CDR3 sequence (DNA): TGTGCCAGCAGCCAATGGGACAGGGCGAACACTGAAGCTTTCTTT. This translates into CASSQWDRANTEAFF.

This clonotype was recorded a few times. The gene calls are TRBV20-1 and TRBJ2-7; 8 nucleotides align to TRBD1. The germline V gene has CDR1 DFQATT and CDR2 SNEGSKA (reference sequence). The length of the CDR3 is 16 residues. V lost 0 bases to trimming and J lost 2 bases; unmatched junction nucleotides: 9. The CDR3 DNA reads TGCAGTGCTAGAGATATCGGGACAGGTAGTCCCTACGAGCAGTACTTC. Amino acid sequence: CSARDIGTGSPYEQYF.

The V gene is TRBV29-1, the J gene TRBJ2-3; 8 bases align to TRBD1. This CDR3 contains 15 residues. Germline CDR1 and CDR2: SQVTM and ANQGSEA. Germline trimming cut 1 base from V and 1 base from J; bases unmatched to any gene: 4. Written as DNA, the CDR3 is TGCAGCGTTGAAGGAGCACAGGGGGGCACAGATACGCAGTATTTT. Translating gives CSVEGAQGGTDTQYF.

The chain joins TRBV30 to TRBJ2-7, with D perhaps matching TRBD1 (5 bases). CDR3 length equals 11 residues. Trimming took 5 bases from V and 9 from J, leaving 14 bases between them. CDR1 and CDR2 (germline): GTSNPN, SVGIG (reference sequence). Here the CDR3 reads CAWGAADRQYF. The CDR3 nucleotides are TGTGCCTGGGGTGCCGCTGACAGGCAGTACTTC.

The rearrangement links TRBV29-1 to TRBJ1-2; TRBD1 matches 10 bases. CDR3 length: 15 amino acids. Losses at the gene ends were 1 base for V and 3 bases for J; bases not matched to a gene: 5. Germline V gene sequence: CDR1 SQVTM, CDR2 ANQGSEA. The CDR3 DNA follows: TGCAGCGTTGAAGGGACCGGGACAGGGGACTATGGCTACACCTTC. Translation gives CSVEGTGTGDYGYTF.

This sequence joins TRBV5-1 and TRBJ2-7, with 9 positions matching TRBD2. Germline CDR1 SGHRS, CDR2 YFSETQ. V was clipped by 4 bases and J by 5 bases; unmatched bases: 10. The CDR3 contains 15 residues. The CDR3 DNA sequence: TGCGCCAGCAGCGAAACTGGACTAGCGCGCCACGAGCAGTACTTC. This gives the protein CASSETGLARHEQYF. The full variable domain, completed using reference TRBV5-1 and TRBJ2-7, is KAGVTQTPRYLIKTRGQQVTLSCSPISGHRSVSWYQQTPGQGLQFLFEYFSETQRNKGNFPGRFSGRQFSNSRSEMNVSTLELGDSALYLCASSETGLARHEQYFGPGTRLTVT.

There are a few counts of this clonotype. The V call is TRBV28, the J call TRBJ2-7; TRBD2 agrees at 8 bases. The CDR3 contains 16 residues. Germline V gene data show CDR1 as MDHEN and CDR2 as SYDVKM. Trimming cost V 1 base and J 3 bases; bases outside gene matches: 8. CDR3 sequence: CASSLSWTSLNYEQYF. CDR3 DNA sequence: TGTGCCAGCAGTTTATCTTGGACTAGCCTAAACTACGAGCAGTACTTC.

This rearrangement joins TRBV10-1 to TRBJ2-2; no firm D call. The CDR3 loop spans 14 amino acids. V lost 1 base, J lost 4 bases, and 7 bases lay in between. Germline CDR1 and CDR2: WNHNN and SYGVQD (reference sequence). In nucleotides, the CDR3 is TGCGCCAGCAGTGAGTATTCGGCCACCGGGGAGCTGTTTTTT. Encoded protein: CASSEYSATGELFF.

The V gene is TRBV5-1, the J gene TRBJ2-3; D is unresolved. The CDR3 has 14 residues. Germline values: CDR1 SGHRS, CDR2 YFSETQ. V was trimmed by 3 bases and J by 2 bases, leaving 10 bases between them. CDR3 in amino acids: CASSSLQPTDTQYF. CDR3 sequence (DNA): TGCGCCAGCAGCTCGTTACAGCCCACAGATACGCAGTATTTT.

With respect to this clonotype: With a much larger clone just one base away, this may be a read error. This rearrangement joins TRBV10-3 to TRBJ1-2; no reliable D call. Trimming took off 10 bases at V and 2 bases at J, with 11 bases between the two ends. This CDR3 contains 12 residues. The germline V gene has CDR1 ENHRY and CDR2 SYGVKD. CDR3 nucleotide sequence: TGTGCCAGCAAGGAGGACAACTATGGCTACACCTTC. Translation: CASKEDNYGYTF.

A few counts support this clonotype. V gene TRBV12-3 or TRBV12-4 combines with J gene TRBJ2-1; no firm D call. The V and J ends lost 6 bases and 9 bases respectively, with 15 bases between them. CDR3 size: 13 residues. The CDR3 nucleotides are TGTGCCAGCAGACCCCGTCACCAACGTGAGCAGTTCTTC. Its translation: CASRPRHQREQFF.

V gene TRBV10-3 combines with J gene TRBJ2-7; no firm D call. The CDR3 has 13 amino acids. V dropped 7 bases and J dropped 5 bases, with 15 bases sitting between them. Germline CDR1 and CDR2: ENHRY and SYGVKD. The CDR3 sequence: CAITNAKGHEQYF. Written as DNA, the CDR3 is TGTGCCATCACCAACGCTAAGGGCCACGAGCAGTACTTC.

Written as DNA, the CDR3 is TGCAGTGCAAGGACAGGGTACTATGGCTACACCTTC. Protein: CSARTGYYGYTF. This chain links TRBV20-1 with TRBJ1-2; TRBD1 matches at 8 bases. The V gene's germline CDR1 is DFQATT and CDR2 SNEGSKA (reference sequence). The J segment lost 3 bases and the V segment lost 6 bases, leaving 3 bases of the junction unmatched. There are 12 residues in the CDR3.

The table lists this clonotype with a few counts. V is TRBV5-1 and J is TRBJ1-6; 7 bases line up with TRBD1. Germline assignment: CDR1 SGHRS and CDR2 YFSETQ. With V trimmed by 1 base and J by 0 bases, 10 bases remained unmatched. CDR3 size: 19 residues. The CDR3: CASSLLGTGASSYNSPLHF. DNA of the CDR3: TGCGCCAGCAGCTTGCTGGGTACAGGGGCAAGCTCCTATAATTCACCCCTCCACTTT.

This clonotype has just a few counts. The rearrangement joins TRBV28 to TRBJ1-1, with a weak D call TRBD1 (5 bases). CDR3 size: 15 residues. Trimming removed 5 bases at V and 1 base at J, with 14 bases between. Germline-derived CDR1 and CDR2 are MDHEN and SYDVKM. The CDR3 sequence: CASSDPGPQNTEAFF. The CDR3, as DNA: TGTGCCAGCAGTGATCCGGGACCACAGAACACTGAAGCTTTCTTT. Variable domain in full (rest from reference TRBV28 and TRBJ1-1): DVKVTQSSRYLVKRTGEKVFLECVQDMDHENMFWYRQDPGLGLRLIYFSYDVKMKEKGDIPEGYSVSREKKERFSLILESASTNQTSMYLCASSDPGPQNTEAFFGQGTRLTVV.

The rearrangement links TRBV5-1 to TRBJ2-4; 7 bases are shared with TRBD1. V was pared by 2 bases and J by 1 base, with 6 bases of the junction left unmatched. Germline assignment: CDR1 SGHRS and CDR2 YFSETQ. CDR3 length: 16 amino acids. The CDR3: CASSLELTGAKNIQYF. In DNA form, the CDR3 reads TGCGCCAGCAGCTTAGAACTGACAGGGGCCAAAAACATTCAGTACTTC.

The V call is TRBV29-1, the J call TRBJ2-3, with D tentatively TRBD1 (5 bases). The CDR3 is made up of 15 amino acids. Germline CDR1 reads SQVTM; CDR2 reads ANQGSEA. Trimming cost V 3 bases and J 0 bases, with 13 bases left between them. The CDR3 DNA is TGCAGCGTTGATGTTACAGGCGCTAGCACAGATACGCAGTATTTT. Protein: CSVDVTGASTDTQYF.

This clonotype showed up just a few times. This chain uses TRBV24-1 with TRBJ2-7; 13 nucleotides align to TRBD2. Germline V gene sequence: CDR1 KGHDR, CDR2 SFDVKD. The CDR3 is made up of 16 amino acids. The V gene end was trimmed by 2 bases and the J gene end by 7 bases; junction bases not matched to a gene: 7. The CDR3 region is CATSDWTSGSYNEQYF. The CDR3 DNA is TGTGCCACCAGTGATTGGACTAGCGGGAGCTACAATGAGCAGTACTTC.

Only one count was recorded for this clonotype. The rearrangement links TRBV10-3 to TRBJ1-4; 12 nucleotides match TRBD1. Germline trimming cut 3 bases from V and 7 bases from J; bases unmatched to any gene: 9. The CDR3 runs to 17 residues. In germline, CDR1 is ENHRY, CDR2 SYGVKD. CDR3 amino acids: CAISDRDRGLHSEKLFF. CDR3 nucleotides: TGTGCCATCAGTGACCGGGACAGGGGGCTCCATAGTGAAAAACTGTTTTTT.

Ten or more counts support this clonotype. CDR3 DNA: TGCAGCGTTGACACAGGCTCTGGGGCCAACGTCCTGACTTTC. Translation gives CSVDTGSGANVLTF. The rearrangement uses TRBV29-1 and TRBJ2-6, with a weak D call TRBD1 (5 bases). The CDR3 totals 14 residues. V lost 3 bases and J 0 bases, leaving 6 bases between the germline ends. Germline loops: CDR1 SQVTM, CDR2 ANQGSEA.

V usage is TRBV20-1 and J usage is TRBJ1-5, with D perhaps TRBD1 (6 bases). Germline CDR1 and CDR2: DFQATT and SNEGSKA (reference sequence). V was cut by 1 base and J by 1 base, with 14 bases left in between. The CDR3 has 16 amino acids. CDR3 residues: CSARGGGGLSNQPQHF. CDR3 coding DNA: TGCAGTGCTAGAGGAGGGGGGGGGCTGAGCAATCAGCCCCAGCATTTT.

This clonotype turned up a few times. The V gene is TRBV25-1, the J gene TRBJ2-3; D is unresolved. Germline V gives CDR1 MGHDK, CDR2 SYGVNS. The V end lost 5 bases, the J end lost 2 bases, and 11 bases lay between the germline ends. CDR3 length: 14 amino acids. This CDR3 is CASSSLWVTDTQYF. The CDR3 DNA reads TGTGCCAGCAGTAGTCTGTGGGTCACAGATACGCAGTATTTT.

The V gene is TRBV2, the J gene TRBJ1-3; weak D call: TRBD1 (6 bases). The germline V and J ends were trimmed by 4 bases and 0 bases, with 10 bases remaining between them. Per germline, CDR1 SNHLY and CDR2 FYNNEI. The CDR3 spans 15 residues. CDR3 in amino acids: CASSVDRISGNTIYF. DNA for the CDR3: TGTGCCAGCAGTGTAGACAGGATCTCTGGAAACACCATATATTTT.